Shown below are 30 T cell receptor beta chains from a single sample sequenced in a study. TCRdb re-analysed the 5' RACE reads in MiXCR, keeping a single row per CDR3 protein. The sample lists about 6,200 distinct CDR3 sequences; around 60% were seen once. Material: naive CD4+ T cells sorted from blood. Subset meaning: naive CD4+ T cells, CD4+CD45RA+CD25-. The receptors were sampled from a female donor with breast cancer.

The rearrangement uses TRBV2 and TRBJ1-1, with D perhaps matching TRBD1 (5 bases). Germline-derived CDR1 and CDR2 are SNHLY and FYNNEI. The CDR3 contains 14 residues. Trimming pared 7 bases from V and 4 bases from J, leaving 16 bases between. Here the CDR3 DNA reads TGTGCCAGCACCCAGGGCACTCTATCCACTGAAGCTTTCTTT. Its translation: CASTQGTLSTEAFF. Combining the CDR3 with reference TRBV2 and TRBJ1-1 gives the whole variable domain EPEVTQTPSHQVTQMGQEVILRCVPISNHLYFYWYRQILGQKVEFLVSFYNNEISEKSEIFDDQFSVERPDGSNFTLKIRSTKLEDSAMYFCASTQGTLSTEAFFGQGTRLTVV.

The gene calls are TRBV25-1 and TRBJ2-3; TRBD2 might be the D (6 bases). The CDR3 runs to 14 residues. Per germline, CDR1 MGHDK and CDR2 SYGVNS. The germline V and J ends were trimmed by 4 bases and 0 bases, with 8 bases remaining between them. CDR3 in DNA: TGTGCCAGCAGTGTTCGGGGGAGCACAGATACGCAGTATTTT. The encoded protein is CASSVRGSTDTQYF.

In its sample, this clonotype was seen a few times. The chain combines TRBV5-4 with TRBJ1-2, with D unresolved. V gave up 6 bases and J gave up 5 bases, with 17 bases separating them. CDR3 length: 14 amino acids. The germline CDR1 and CDR2 sequences are SGHNT and YYREEE (reference sequence). The CDR3 protein is CASKSHTAPYGYTF. CDR3 DNA sequence: TGTGCCAGCAAGAGCCACACAGCACCTTATGGCTACACCTTC.

Details on this clonotype: One end of the junction varies from germline; a read error may be responsible. The chain carries TRBV15 and TRBJ2-3; perhaps TRBD1 as D (6 bases). The CDR3 is 17 amino acids. Per germline, CDR1 LNHNV and CDR2 YYDKDF (reference sequence). The CDR3 here is CATSREEGRGNTVTQYF. DNA for the CDR3: TGTGCCACCAGCAGAGAGGAAGGCAGGGGAAACACAGTTACGCAGTATTTT.

The chain employs TRBV6-2 or TRBV6-3 and TRBJ2-5; 9 nucleotides align to TRBD2. Germline V gene lookup returns CDR1 MNHEY and CDR2 SVGEGT. CDR3 length: 13 residues. Trimming cost V 8 bases and J 7 bases; bases outside gene matches: 8. CDR3 nucleotides: TGTGCCAGCTCGGCGGGAGGGCCTGGGACCCAGTACTTC. It encodes CASSAGGPGTQYF.

The V call is TRBV20-1, the J call TRBJ2-1; D remains unclear. V lost 6 bases to trimming and J lost 0 bases, with 9 bases between them. This CDR3 region has 13 residues. CDR1 is DFQATT, CDR2 SNEGSKA, per germline (reference sequence). The CDR3 region is CSAAKGSYNEQFF. The CDR3 bases are TGCAGTGCCGCGAAAGGCTCCTACAATGAGCAGTTCTTC.

J is TRBJ1-1 and V is TRBV12-3 or TRBV12-4; 7 nucleotides line up with TRBD1. Trimming cost V 7 bases and J 7 bases; bases outside gene matches: 9. This CDR3 comprises 13 residues. The DNA of the CDR3 is TGTGCCAGCACCCCCGGGACAGAAATTGAAGCTTTCTTT. Protein product: CASTPGTEIEAFF.

The chain combines TRBV27 with TRBJ2-3; 9 bases are a match to TRBD2. Germline CDR1 reads MNHEY; CDR2 reads SMNVEV (reference sequence). Trimming at V came to 5 bases and at J to 6 bases, leaving 18 bases not matched to a gene. The CDR3 consists of 18 residues. The CDR3 sequence is CASSKSGRLLRTGDTQYF. DNA for the CDR3: TGTGCCAGCAGTAAAAGCGGGAGGTTACTGAGAACCGGGGATACGCAGTATTTT.

The chain combines TRBV27 with TRBJ2-1, with 10 bases aligning to TRBD1. V lost 4 bases and J lost 7; bases outside the gene matches: 1. Germline CDR1 is MNHEY and CDR2 is SMNVEV (reference sequence). This CDR3 is built from 13 residues. CDR3 region: CASSWGQGNEQFF. CDR3 DNA: TGTGCCAGCAGTTGGGGACAGGGGAATGAGCAGTTCTTC.

This clonotype was counted only a few times. This chain uses TRBV20-1 with TRBJ2-7; D possibly uses TRBD1 or TRBD2 (5 bases each). The CDR3 covers 13 residues. Trimming pared 5 bases from V and 5 bases from J, leaving 16 bases between. Germline loops: CDR1 DFQATT, CDR2 SNEGSKA (reference sequence). DNA of the CDR3: TGCAGTGCTCTCCCCGGGACGGAGGACGAGCAGTACTTC. Amino acids: CSALPGTEDEQYF.

V and J are TRBV1 and TRBJ2-5; TRBD1 is taken as the D call from the table, unchecked against the DNA. TRBV1 is marked as a pseudogene. This CDR3 spans 15 amino acids. As DNA, the CDR3 is TGCACCAGCAGCGCCCCGGGGGGAGCTTTGGAGACCCAGTACTTC. Translated: CTSSAPGGALETQYF.

The rearrangement links TRBV13 to TRBJ2-6; either TRBD1 or TRBD2 may fit D (6 bases each). Germline V gene sequence: CDR1 PRHDT, CDR2 FYEKMQ (reference sequence). The CDR3 length is 15 residues. Trimming removed 5 bases at V and 3 bases at J, with 11 bases between. In DNA form, the CDR3 reads TGTGCCAGCAGCACCGGGGGCGGTGGGGCCAACGTCCTGACTTTC. Amino acid sequence: CASSTGGGGANVLTF.

The table lists this clonotype with a few counts. The CDR3 is CASRGGTYEQYF. In DNA, the CDR3 is TGTGCCTCAAGGGGGGGAACTTACGAGCAGTACTTC. V usage is TRBV6-5 and J usage is TRBJ2-7; possible D gene TRBD2, 7 bases. The germline V gene encodes CDR1 MNHEY and CDR2 SVGAGI. This CDR3 has 12 residues. V lost 11 bases, J lost 4 bases, and 15 bases lay in between.

This clonotype showed up just a few times. The CDR3 is CASSLELRDYEQYF. As DNA, the CDR3 is TGTGCCAGCAGTTTAGAGTTGCGGGATTACGAGCAGTACTTC. The rearrangement links TRBV12-3 or TRBV12-4 to TRBJ2-7; possible D gene TRBD2, 6 bases. The CDR3 contains 14 residues. Trimming took off 1 base at V and 4 bases at J, with 11 bases between the two ends.

This clonotype has a handful of counts. This sequence joins TRBV24-1 and TRBJ2-6; D may be TRBD1 (5 bases). The V and J ends lost 3 bases and 0 bases respectively, with 11 bases between them. Germline CDR1 KGHDR, CDR2 SFDVKD. The CDR3 runs to 17 residues. The DNA of the CDR3 is TGTGCCACCAGTGATCAGGGTAATGGCTCTGGGGCCAACGTCCTGACTTTC. Its translation is CATSDQGNGSGANVLTF.

In regard to this clonotype: A read error may produce the germline difference seen at one junction end. The chain uses TRBV7-8 and TRBJ2-5; no definite D call. In germline, CDR1 is SGHVS, CDR2 FQNEAQ. The CDR3 sequence is 14 residues long. CDR3 residues: CASSSSDFQEIQYF. CDR3 sequence (DNA): TGTGCCAGCAGCTCATCCGACTTCCAGGAGATCCAGTACTTC.

As regards this clonotype: Sequence at one end of the junction differs from germline and may be a read error. The chain joins TRBV7-7 to TRBJ2-5; tentatively, D is TRBD2 (6 bases). CDR3 length: 13 amino acids. CDR1 SSHAT and CDR2 FNYEAQ come from the germline V gene (reference sequence). Written as DNA, the CDR3 is TGTGCTAGCAGCTTATTAGAGGGAGGGACCCAGTACTTC. Its protein product is CASSLLEGGTQYF.

The chain combines TRBV4-1 with TRBJ2-7; D is possibly TRBD1 (5 bases). The CDR3 is 14 residues long. Trimming removed 4 bases at V and 5 bases at J, with 15 bases between. Per germline, CDR1 MGHRA and CDR2 YSYEKL. CDR3 residues: CASSPRQGVNEQYF. In nucleotides, the CDR3 is TGCGCCAGCAGCCCCCGGCAAGGGGTGAACGAGCAGTACTTC.

The chain employs TRBV7-2 and TRBJ2-7, with 7 bases aligning to TRBD1. Germline V gives CDR1 SGHTA, CDR2 FQGNSA. This CDR3 has 15 residues. Trimming removed 5 bases from V and 3 bases from J; junction bases left unmatched: 10. The CDR3: CASSLQTGPNYEQYF. CDR3 coding DNA: TGTGCCAGCAGCCTCCAGACAGGGCCCAACTACGAGCAGTACTTC.

This clonotype was recorded a few times. The chain couples TRBV5-6 to TRBJ2-1; 7 nucleotides align to TRBD1. CDR1 and CDR2 (germline): SGHDT, YYEEEE. The J segment lost 6 bases and the V segment lost 0 bases, leaving 9 bases of the junction unmatched. The CDR3 loop spans 16 amino acids. The CDR3 region has the DNA TGTGCCAGCAGCTTGGCAATTTGGAAGGGGGCCAATGAGCAGTTCTTC. It encodes CASSLAIWKGANEQFF.

This chain links TRBV7-2 with TRBJ2-1, with D unresolved. Germline assignment: CDR1 SGHTA and CDR2 FQGNSA. The CDR3 has 12 amino acids. V shed 2 bases and J shed 7 bases, with 6 bases lying between them. CDR3 residues: CASSLRRNEQFF. CDR3 coding DNA: TGTGCCAGCAGCTTACGACGGAATGAGCAGTTCTTC. Full variable domain (outside the CDR3, taken from reference TRBV7-2 and TRBJ2-1): GAGVSQSPSNKVTEKGKDVELRCDPISGHTALYWYRQSLGQGLEFLIYFQGNSAPDKSGLPSDRFSAERTGGSVSTLTIQRTQQEDSAVYLCASSLRRNEQFFGPGTRLTVL.

The genes are TRBV5-5 and TRBJ1-1; possible D gene TRBD1, 6 bases. Germline CDR1 is SGHKS and CDR2 is YYEKEE (reference sequence). This CDR3 comprises 16 residues. The ends were cut back, 4 bases at V and 0 bases at J, with 16 bases in the middle. The CDR3 DNA reads as TGTGCCAGCAGCCCCAACCTCAGGGACATGAACACTGAAGCTTTCTTT. Protein sequence: CASSPNLRDMNTEAFF.

The V and J genes are TRBV20-1 and TRBJ2-2; D possibly corresponds to TRBD2 (5 bases). Trimming took off 7 bases at V and 6 bases at J, with 9 bases between the two ends. Germline assignment: CDR1 DFQATT and CDR2 SNEGSKA (reference sequence). The CDR3 loop spans 11 amino acids. CDR3 bases: TGCAGTGTCAGGCGGGCCGGGGAGCTGTTTTTT. Protein product: CSVRRAGELFF.

This clonotype has only one observation. The V call is TRBV6-5, the J call TRBJ1-3; D unclear. The CDR3 consists of 15 residues. The V and J ends lost 6 bases and 0 bases respectively, with 12 bases between them. Germline V gene sequence: CDR1 MNHEY, CDR2 SVGAGI. CDR3 DNA: TGTGCCAGCAGCCCAGCGGGCCTCTCTGGAAACACCATATATTTT. This codes for CASSPAGLSGNTIYF.

This clonotype is large within its sample. The chain combines TRBV29-1 with TRBJ1-1, with a tentative D call TRBD1 (6 bases). CDR3 length: 12 amino acids. Germline V lookup: CDR1 SQVTM, CDR2 ANQGSEA. Trimming took 6 bases from V and 4 from J, leaving 12 bases between them. In DNA, the CDR3 is TGCAGCGTGGTAAGGGGGGTCACTGAAGCTTTCTTT. Translated, it gives CSVVRGVTEAFF.

The genes are TRBV5-5 and TRBJ1-5; the match to TRBD1 covers 8 bases. This CDR3 has 15 residues. The germline V gene has CDR1 SGHKS and CDR2 YYEKEE (reference sequence). Trimming removed 7 bases from V and 5 bases from J; junction bases left unmatched: 11. The CDR3 reads CASGHTGGRHQPQHF. The CDR3 region has the DNA TGTGCCAGCGGCCACACAGGGGGGCGTCATCAGCCCCAGCATTTT.

V usage is TRBV2 and J usage is TRBJ2-3; 8 positions match TRBD2. The J segment lost 5 bases and the V segment lost 8 bases, leaving 9 bases of the junction unmatched. The CDR3 loop spans 14 amino acids. Germline CDR1 and CDR2: SNHLY and FYNNEI. CDR3 sequence: CASSASGLGDTQYF. DNA of the CDR3: TGTGCCAGCTCTGCCTCGGGACTAGGAGATACGCAGTATTTT.

The V gene is TRBV20-1, the J gene TRBJ2-1, with D tentatively TRBD2 (6 bases). There are 14 residues in the CDR3. Trimming shortened V by 2 bases and J by 4 bases, and 12 bases separated the two germline ends. The V gene's germline CDR1 is DFQATT and CDR2 SNEGSKA (reference sequence). The CDR3 here is CSARFSGGYNEQFF. As DNA, the CDR3 is TGCAGTGCTAGATTTTCCGGGGGATACAATGAGCAGTTCTTC.

V and J are TRBV3-1 and TRBJ1-6; D perhaps matches TRBD1 (5 bases). The CDR3 runs to 14 residues. The ends were cut back, 4 bases at V and 11 bases at J, with 15 bases in the middle. The germline gives CDR1 LGHDT, CDR2 YNNKEL (reference sequence). CDR3 nucleotide sequence: TGTGCCAGCAGCCTAGGGGTAGCGAATACACCCCTCCACTTT. The encoded protein is CASSLGVANTPLHF. Drawing the rest from reference TRBV3-1 and TRBJ1-6, the complete variable domain is DTAVSQTPKYLVTQMGNDKSIKCEQNLGHDTMYWYKQDSKKFLKIMFSYNNKELIINETVPNRFSPKSPDKAHLNLHINSLELGDSAVYFCASSLGVANTPLHFGNGTRLTVT.

This clonotype has only one observation. The chain carries TRBV20-1 and TRBJ2-3, with 7 bases that match TRBD2. Germline V gene data show CDR1 as DFQATT and CDR2 as SNEGSKA (reference sequence). This CDR3 comprises 16 residues. The ends lost 2 bases at V and 0 bases at J; junction bases unmatched: 8. The CDR3: CSARLAEPTSTDTQYF. CDR3 DNA sequence: TGCAGTGCTAGACTAGCGGAGCCTACGAGCACAGATACGCAGTATTTT.